The sequence of this T cell receptor (beta chain) was determined in a study of shared clonotypes between healthy human individuals. Some clones are missing from TCRdb's copy, which holds only in-frame ones; the method was immunoSEQ multiplex PCR. The sample yields approximately 2,000,000 clones, 85% to 95% seen once. The sample comprised naive CD4+ T cells from PBMCs. Stated subset: CD45RA+ positively selected. This receptor was obtained from a man between 18 and 29 years old in good health. Some clones in this sample may be carry-over from other donors' samples.

CDR3 nucleotides: TGTGCCAGCAGCCCACGGGGGGGGAACACCGGGGAGCTGTTTTTT. It translates to CASSPRGGNTGELFF. V is TRBV5-4 and J is TRBJ2-2; 8 bases are a match to TRBD2. Germline CDR1 SGHNT, CDR2 YYREEE (reference sequence). V was pared by 4 bases and J by 1 base, with 3 bases of the junction left unmatched. This CDR3 is 15 amino acids long.